This T cell receptor (beta chain) was sequenced during a study of beta chain features in type 1 diabetes. The sequenced template was cDNA made from the entire isolated RNA. The data were produced by immunoSEQ multiplex PCR, yet TCRdb's version contains in-frame clones alone and is incomplete. The sample holds about 210,000 clones, approximately 10% seen once. Study-wide results and limits: All four CD4+ subsets of Type 1 diabetes patients contained TCRB CDR3s that were moderately but significantly shorter. The naive, central memory and Treg TCRB repertoires of patients appeared to be more similar to one another than those of healthy donors.

This clone has a handful of counts. Its antigen is not identified. Cell sorting via CD45RO/CCR7/CD25/CD127/CD95/CD27 was performed to obtain CD4+ naive, central memory, regulatory and stem cell-like memory cells. Input material: central memory CD4+ T cells from blood. The source of this sequence is a young man in good health.

The DNA for the CDR3 is TGTGCCAGCAGGCAGCGACAGAAAAACATTCAGTACTTC. Residues: CASRQRQKNIQYF. The genes are TRBV27 and TRBJ2-4, with D maybe TRBD1 (5 bases). This CDR3 has 13 residues. The germline V gene encodes CDR1 MNHEY and CDR2 SMNVEV (reference sequence). The V end lost 6 bases, the J end lost 4 bases, and 10 bases lay between the germline ends.